This TCR beta chain derives from a study of cytomegalovirus exposure and HLA in healthy donors. Study-level findings and limits: Per published accounts, TCR beta sequences correctly predicted the HLA-A and HLA-B alleles of most subjects. Follow-up analysis later connected one missense variant in DCLRE1C with trimming of TCR beta V- and J-genes. Researchers counted roughly 160 TCR beta chains as cytomegalovirus-associated.

Germline CDR1 SEHNR, CDR2 FQNEAQ (reference sequence). CDR3 length equals 14 residues. Trimming removed 8 bases from V and 1 base from J; junction bases left unmatched: 7. Primers included in the PCR were 60 Vbeta and 13 Jbeta primers. This table comes from immunoSEQ multiplex PCR, and its TCRdb copy is limited to in-frame clones, with some not included. The table records roughly 110,000 clones, over 60% of them present only once. A word on this clone: Its target is unknown.

Sequencing was performed on PBMCs. The V gene is TRBV7-9, the J gene TRBJ2-5; 7 nucleotides agree with TRBD1. This TCR derives from a female donor in good health and CMV-seronegative. Written as DNA, the CDR3 is TGTGCCAGCGCCAAGGGGGCTAGCCAAGAGACCCAGTACTTC. This gives the protein CASAKGASQETQYF. The full variable domain, in which reference TRBV7-9 and TRBJ2-5 provide the parts outside the CDR3, is DTGVSQNPRHKITKRGQNVTFRCDPISEHNRLYWYRQTLGQGPEFLTYFQNEAQLEKSRLLSDRFSAERPKGSFSTLEIQRTEQGDSAMYLCASAKGASQETQYFGPGTRLLVL.